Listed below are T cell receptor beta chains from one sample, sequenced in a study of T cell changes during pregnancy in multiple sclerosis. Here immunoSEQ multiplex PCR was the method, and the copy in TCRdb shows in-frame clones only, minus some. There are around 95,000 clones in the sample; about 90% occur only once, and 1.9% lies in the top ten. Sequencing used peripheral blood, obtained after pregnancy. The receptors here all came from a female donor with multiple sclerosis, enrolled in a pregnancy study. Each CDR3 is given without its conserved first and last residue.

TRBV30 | AWSVQSGARAQY
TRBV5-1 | ASSPQGGYGYT
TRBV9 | ASSTPTSSADTQY
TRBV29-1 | SVEVQARLGYT
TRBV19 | ASSTPGQGAGIETQY
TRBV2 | ASSGGTSSGELF
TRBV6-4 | ASSDSAEYYNEQF
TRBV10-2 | ASTISGGAYEQY
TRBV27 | ASSLTTSLGETQY
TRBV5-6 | ASAKPGLPGGLF
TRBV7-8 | ASSERLVQY
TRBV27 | ASRRDRHEKLF
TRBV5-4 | ASSLEGHSEAF
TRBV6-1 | ASSWDRGSYEQY
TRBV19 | ALRQGTGSNYGYT
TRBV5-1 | ASSSGQGGFYGYT
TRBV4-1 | ASSQADLAGGAYNEQF
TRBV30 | AGTGGLNTEAF
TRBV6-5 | ASSYGARTDTQY
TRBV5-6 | ASSSWGGSPVAKNIQY
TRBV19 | ASSPGTSGANVLT
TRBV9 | ASSVAVPGQGSGANVLT
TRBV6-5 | ASSYSAESYEQY
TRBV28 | ASSIQVSNEQY
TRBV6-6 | ASSTDRQYEQY
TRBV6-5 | ASSVISSNQPQH
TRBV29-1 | SVDGARGLNTDTQY
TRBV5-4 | ASSPPGRGGANVLT
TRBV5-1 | ASSLDSGRGASEAF
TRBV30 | AWGGTNEQY
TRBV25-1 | ASSEFSGQANSPLH
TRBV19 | ASSTFQYSAF
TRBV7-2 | ASSLWGTSGDTQY
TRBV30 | AWSVGRGTEAF
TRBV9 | ASSVGTGTYSYEQY
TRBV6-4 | ASSLGQDANTGELF
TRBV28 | ASRGTASSYEQY
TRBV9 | ASSVADTEAF
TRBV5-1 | ASSYRENTEAF
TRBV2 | ANEQGREQY
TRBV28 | ASSLGGIVNEQF
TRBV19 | ASSARGLGEQY
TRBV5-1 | ASSPRRLTLETQY
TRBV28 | ASSKRTGGTDTQY